Presented here are 27 T cell receptor beta chains from one specimen sequenced in a study of T cell repertoires in cytomegalovirus infection. These TCRs' antigens remain unknown. From the reads, TCRdb called clonotypes with MiXCR, one entry per CDR3 protein. The sample lists 340,000 or so distinct CDR3 sequences; more than 20% were seen once. The sequencing here drew on cultured PBMCs, taken from culture after CMV antigen stimulation. Source of these receptors: a human donor in good health (CMV status not recorded). Some clones in this sample may be carry-over from other donors' samples.

The V call is TRBV5-4, the J call TRBJ2-1; 7 bases align to TRBD2. The CDR3 runs to 16 residues. J lost 1 base, V lost 1 base, and 5 bases had no gene match. The V gene's germline CDR1 is SGHNT and CDR2 YYREEE (reference sequence). CDR3 loop: CASSLRAGVSYNEQFF. The CDR3, as DNA: TGTGCCAGCAGCTTGAGGGCGGGAGTATCCTACAATGAGCAGTTCTTC. Drawing the rest from reference TRBV5-4 and TRBJ2-1, the complete variable domain is ETGVTQSPTHLIKTRGQQVTLRCSSQSGHNTVSWYQQALGQGPQFIFQYYREEENGRGNFPPRFSGLQFPNYSSELNVNALELDDSALYLCASSLRAGVSYNEQFFGPGTRLTVL.

In the case of this clonotype: This sequence may be a read error, since a much larger clone differs from it by one base. The chain is built from TRBV6-1 and TRBJ2-1; the match to TRBD2 covers 10 bases. Germline V gene data show CDR1 as MNHNS and CDR2 as SASEGT. The CDR3 sequence is 13 residues long. Losses at the gene ends were 10 bases for V and 5 bases for J; bases not matched to a gene: 5. The CDR3 DNA reads TGTGCCACCCGGACTAGCGGAAACAATGAGCAGTTCTTC. Translated, it gives CATRTSGNNEQFF.

This clonotype was detected a few times. The chain is built from TRBV5-4 and TRBJ1-1, with 8 bases identical to TRBD1. This CDR3 is 13 amino acids long. V lost 6 bases and J lost 5; bases outside the gene matches: 6. The V gene's germline CDR1 is SGHNT and CDR2 YYREEE (reference sequence). The CDR3: CASKGQEGTEAFF. CDR3 in DNA: TGTGCCAGCAAGGGACAGGAGGGGACTGAAGCTTTCTTT.

This clonotype occurred a few times. This chain uses TRBV7-9 with TRBJ2-4; 11 bases fit TRBD1. The CDR3 has 17 residues. The V segment lost 5 bases and the J segment 2 bases; nucleotides outside the gene matches: 8. Germline loops: CDR1 SEHNR, CDR2 FQNEAQ (reference sequence). CDR3 nucleotide sequence: TGTGCCAGCAGCCCATCGGGACAGGGGGACTCCAAAAACATTCAGTACTTC. This codes for CASSPSGQGDSKNIQYF.

The J gene is TRBJ1-2, the V gene TRBV7-8, with TRBD1 matching over 7 bases. J was trimmed by 3 bases and V by 0 bases; bases with no gene match: 4. The CDR3 has 15 residues. The germline V gene has CDR1 SGHVS and CDR2 FQNEAQ. The CDR3 DNA follows: TGTGCCAGCAGCTTAGCAGGGACAGTGGACTATGGCTACACCTTC. This gives the protein CASSLAGTVDYGYTF.

This chain joins TRBV5-1 and TRBJ2-1, with D uncertain. This CDR3 comprises 15 residues. The V gene's germline CDR1 is SGHRS and CDR2 YFSETQ. Trimming stripped 3 bases from V and 3 bases from J, with 13 bases between. CDR3 DNA sequence: TGCGCCAGCAGCTCTACCGGCCAGAACTACAATGAGCAGTTCTTC. Its translation: CASSSTGQNYNEQFF.

This chain links TRBV10-3 with TRBJ1-1; D gene ambiguous. The CDR3 is 13 residues long. In germline, CDR1 is ENHRY, CDR2 SYGVKD. V lost 3 bases and J lost 0, with 5 bases in between. CDR3 in DNA: TGTGCCATCAGTGACTCTTTGAACACTGAAGCTTTCTTT. Its protein is CAISDSLNTEAFF.

This clonotype occurred a few times. The chain couples TRBV6-2 or TRBV6-3 to TRBJ1-5, with 8 bases fitting TRBD1. The CDR3 is 17 residues long. Looked up from germline, CDR1 is MNHEY and CDR2 is SVGEGT. V lost 6 bases and J lost 5; bases outside the gene matches: 15. In DNA form, the CDR3 reads TGTGCCAGCAGCTACGAACGTAGACAGGGGATCGATCAGCCCCAGCATTTT. Amino acids: CASSYERRQGIDQPQHF.

This clonotype was counted once. The chain links TRBV13 to TRBJ2-4; 14 bases agree with TRBD2. J was trimmed by 0 bases and V by 5 bases; bases with no gene match: 12. The CDR3 covers 20 residues. Germline-derived CDR1 and CDR2 are PRHDT and FYEKMQ (reference sequence). CDR3 sequence (DNA): TGTGCCAGCAGCCGATATGGAAGGACTAGCGGGAGGTTAGCCAAAAACATTCAGTACTTC. Translating it yields CASSRYGRTSGRLAKNIQYF.

Ten or more counts support this clonotype. This sequence joins TRBV7-3 and TRBJ2-7; maybe TRBD2 (5 bases). Germline lookup yields CDR1 SGHTA and CDR2 FQGTGA. The CDR3 runs to 13 residues. V was cut by 6 bases and J by 5 bases, with 14 bases left in between. In DNA form, the CDR3 reads TGTGCCAGCAGTCATGCACTGGGAGACGAGCAGTACTTC. Translating it yields CASSHALGDEQYF.

The chain uses TRBV6-2 or TRBV6-3 and TRBJ2-2, with D perhaps TRBD2 (6 bases). Trimming took 7 bases from V and 6 from J, leaving 15 bases between them. The CDR3 is 14 amino acids. Germline CDR1 and CDR2: MNHEY and SVGEGT. In DNA form, the CDR3 reads TGTGCCAGCACCGGGACTGTGAAACCCGGGGAGCTGTTTTTT. It yields the protein CASTGTVKPGELFF.

The V gene is TRBV5-1, the J gene TRBJ2-3, with 10 positions matching TRBD2. Germline V lookup: CDR1 SGHRS, CDR2 YFSETQ. This CDR3 has 15 residues. With 4 bases clipped from V and 1 base from J, the junction kept 3 bases outside the gene matches. CDR3 protein: CASSITSGGTDTQYF. CDR3 nucleotides: TGCGCCAGCAGCATCACTAGCGGGGGCACAGATACGCAGTATTTT.

The J gene is TRBJ1-1, the V gene TRBV2; 8 nucleotides agree with TRBD1. V gave up 7 bases and J gave up 0 bases; unmatched junction bases: 4. The CDR3 has 14 residues. CDR1 and CDR2 from the germline V gene are SNHLY and FYNNEI. The CDR3 sequence: CASKPGQVNTEAFF. In DNA, the CDR3 is TGTGCCAGCAAACCGGGACAGGTGAACACTGAAGCTTTCTTT.

The CDR3 DNA reads TGTGCCAGCAGCTTTCCGACGGGGGTGGCCGCTGAAGCTTTCTTT. This translates into CASSFPTGVAAEAFF. The rearrangement links TRBV7-6 to TRBJ1-1; TRBD1 might be the D (5 bases). This CDR3 is 15 amino acids long. Germline V gene sequence: CDR1 SGHVS, CDR2 FNYEAQ. The ends were cut back, 3 bases at V and 6 bases at J, with 17 bases in the middle.

The table lists this clonotype with a few counts. The chain links TRBV7-2 to TRBJ2-5; D possibly corresponds to TRBD2 (6 bases). Germline V gene sequence: CDR1 SGHTA, CDR2 FQGNSA. Trimming cost V 0 bases and J 5 bases, with 10 bases left between them. The CDR3 length is 14 residues. CDR3 sequence: CASSLAGTGETQYF. The CDR3 coding sequence is TGTGCCAGCAGCTTAGCGGGGACTGGGGAGACCCAGTACTTC.

At least ten counts were recorded for this clonotype. The chain carries TRBV11-2 and TRBJ2-1; D may match TRBD1 or TRBD2 (5 bases each). V was trimmed by 5 bases and J by 8 bases, leaving 10 bases between them. CDR1 and CDR2 from the germline V gene are SGHAT and FQNNGV. This CDR3 region has 12 residues. Here the CDR3 reads CASSPGRDEQFF. In DNA, the CDR3 is TGTGCCAGCAGCCCGGGACGGGATGAGCAGTTCTTC.

A few counts support this clonotype. This chain joins TRBV4-1 and TRBJ2-7; D not resolved. Per the germline V gene, CDR1 is MGHRA and CDR2 is YSYEKL. The CDR3 is 15 amino acids. The V end lost 3 bases, the J end lost 0 bases, and 12 bases lay between the germline ends. CDR3 loop: CASSHTALSSYEQYF. As DNA, the CDR3 is TGCGCCAGCAGCCACACAGCGTTGAGCTCCTACGAGCAGTACTTC.

The chain joins TRBV6-8 to TRBJ1-2, with D perhaps matching TRBD1 (6 bases). The CDR3 totals 13 residues. Trimming stripped 5 bases from V and 4 bases from J, with 11 bases between. The germline gives CDR1 MNHGY, CDR2 SAAAGT. CDR3 in amino acids: CASSMDSFYGYTF. CDR3 nucleotides: TGTGCCAGCAGTATGGACAGCTTCTATGGCTACACCTTC.

The chain couples TRBV20-1 to TRBJ2-3; 8 bases line up with TRBD2. Germline V gene lookup returns CDR1 DFQATT and CDR2 SNEGSKA (reference sequence). The V gene end was trimmed by 5 bases and the J gene end by 3 bases; junction bases not matched to a gene: 13. This CDR3 spans 16 amino acids. CDR3 DNA: TGCAGTGCTTCCCAACCGGGACTAGGGGGGACAGATACGCAGTATTTT. Protein product: CSASQPGLGGTDTQYF.

Many counts were recorded for this clonotype. The rearrangement uses TRBV7-2 and TRBJ2-7; D might be TRBD2 (6 bases). The germline V gene encodes CDR1 SGHTA and CDR2 FQGNSA. CDR3 length equals 14 residues. Trimming cost V 5 bases and J 2 bases, with 13 bases left between them. CDR3 loop: CASSPRSGAYEQYF. The CDR3 DNA reads TGTGCCAGCAGCCCTCGGTCGGGGGCCTACGAGCAGTACTTC. Drawing the rest from reference TRBV7-2 and TRBJ2-7, the complete variable domain is GAGVSQSPSNKVTEKGKDVELRCDPISGHTALYWYRQSLGQGLEFLIYFQGNSAPDKSGLPSDRFSAERTGGSVSTLTIQRTQQEDSAVYLCASSPRSGAYEQYFGPGTRLTVT.

This clonotype was recorded a few times. The gene calls are TRBV12-3 or TRBV12-4 and TRBJ2-1; the D gene is possibly TRBD2 (6 bases). V was clipped by 6 bases and J by 15 bases, with 18 bases between them. CDR3 length: 12 amino acids. Written as DNA, the CDR3 is TGTGCCAGCAGCCCCGGGGGTCATGGCGGGTTCTTC. This encodes CASSPGGHGGFF.

This clonotype was counted between two and nine times. This chain connects TRBV11-2 to TRBJ2-7, with 7 bases aligning to TRBD1. The CDR3 loop spans 14 amino acids. V shed 2 bases and J 3 bases; nucleotides not matched to a gene: 4. Germline loops: CDR1 SGHAT, CDR2 FQNNGV. CDR3 sequence: CASSLTGANYEQYV. CDR3 nucleotides: TGTGCCAGCAGCTTAACAGGGGCAAACTACGAGCAGTACGTC.

The chain employs TRBV5-1 and TRBJ2-2; 7 bases align to TRBD1. V lost 4 bases to trimming and J lost 0 bases; unmatched junction nucleotides: 6. The CDR3 extends over 16 amino acids. The germline gives CDR1 SGHRS, CDR2 YFSETQ. The CDR3 bases are TGCGCCAGCAGCGTACAGGGGCCAGCGAACACCGGGGAGCTGTTTTTT. Encoded protein: CASSVQGPANTGELFF.

V and J are TRBV7-9 and TRBJ1-1, with D tentatively TRBD1 (6 bases). The V gene's germline CDR1 is SEHNR and CDR2 FQNEAQ (reference sequence). V was shortened by 3 bases and J by 1 base, with 9 bases between the two germline ends. The CDR3 covers 14 residues. CDR3 amino acids: CASSFPDRNTEAFF. In nucleotides, the CDR3 is TGTGCCAGCAGCTTCCCGGACAGGAACACTGAAGCTTTCTTT. The variable domain in full, completed from reference TRBV7-9 and TRBJ1-1, reads DTGVSQNPRHKITKRGQNVTFRCDPISEHNRLYWYRQTLGQGPEFLTYFQNEAQLEKSRLLSDRFSAERPKGSFSTLEIQRTEQGDSAMYLCASSFPDRNTEAFFGQGTRLTVV.

The chain joins TRBV6-9 to TRBJ2-5; D may be TRBD1 (6 bases). V was clipped by 6 bases and J by 7 bases, with 15 bases between them. Germline assignment: CDR1 MNHGY and CDR2 SVAAGI. CDR3 length: 13 residues. CDR3 loop: CASSYEGVGTQYF. In DNA form, the CDR3 reads TGTGCCAGCAGCTACGAGGGGGTCGGGACCCAGTACTTC.

This clonotype was observed a handful of times. The chain recombines TRBV6-2 or TRBV6-3 with TRBJ1-2; D perhaps matches TRBD1 (5 bases). Germline V gene sequence: CDR1 MNHEY, CDR2 SVGEGT. Deletions cut 5 bases from V and 7 bases from J, with 23 bases between. CDR3 length equals 16 residues. CDR3 in amino acids: CASSRNRGPGRRGYTF. The CDR3 nucleotides are TGTGCCAGCAGTCGAAACCGGGGACCCGGTAGACGTGGCTACACCTTC.

This rearrangement joins TRBV6-1 to TRBJ2-1; D unresolved. Trimming removed 5 bases at V and 4 bases at J, with 12 bases between. The germline CDR1 and CDR2 sequences are MNHNS and SASEGT. There are 14 residues in the CDR3. The CDR3 loop reads CASSSEQRYNEQFF. Here the CDR3 DNA reads TGTGCCAGCAGTTCGGAACAGAGATACAATGAGCAGTTCTTC.